This T cell receptor (beta chain) derives from a study of T cell clones after liver transplantation. This CDR3 is built from 13 residues. Germline V gives CDR1 SGHDT, CDR2 YYEEEE. The trim removed 9 bases at V and 5 bases at J, leaving 11 bases unmatched. Sequenced by immunoSEQ multiplex PCR; TCRdb stores in-frame clones only, minus some. This sample has over 100,000 clones; 75% to 85% occur once, and the top ten carry 0.99%. Sequenced here: CD4+ T cells from blood, sampled before liver transplant. The genes are TRBV5-6 and TRBJ2-7; TRBD1 matches 7 bases. This receptor was taken from a human donor who received a liver transplant. Here the CDR3 DNA reads TGTGCCACCCAGACAGGGCTTCGGAACGAGCAGTACTTC. This encodes CATQTGLRNEQYF.